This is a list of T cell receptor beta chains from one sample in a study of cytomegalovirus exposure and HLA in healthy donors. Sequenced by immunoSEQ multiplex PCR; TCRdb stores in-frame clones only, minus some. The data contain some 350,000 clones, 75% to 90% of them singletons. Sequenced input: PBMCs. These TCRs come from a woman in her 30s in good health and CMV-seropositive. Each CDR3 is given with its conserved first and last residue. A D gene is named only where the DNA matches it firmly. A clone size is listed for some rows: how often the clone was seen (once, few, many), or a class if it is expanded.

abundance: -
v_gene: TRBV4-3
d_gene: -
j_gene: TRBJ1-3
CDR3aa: CASSHQGSGNTIYF
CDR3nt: TGCGCCAGCAGCCACCAGGGCTCTGGAAACACCATATATTTT

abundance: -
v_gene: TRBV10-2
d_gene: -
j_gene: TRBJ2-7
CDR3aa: CASTAQGLFEQYF
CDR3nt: TGCGCCAGCACTGCGCAGGGGTTGTTCGAGCAGTACTTC

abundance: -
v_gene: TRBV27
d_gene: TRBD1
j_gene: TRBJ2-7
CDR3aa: CASRKQGGSYEQYF
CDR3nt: TGTGCCAGCAGGAAACAGGGGGGCTCCTACGAGCAGTACTTC

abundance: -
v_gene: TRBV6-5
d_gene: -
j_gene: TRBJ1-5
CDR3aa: CASRSDGASNQPQHF
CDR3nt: TGTGCCAGCAGGTCAGACGGTGCCAGCAATCAGCCCCAGCATTTT

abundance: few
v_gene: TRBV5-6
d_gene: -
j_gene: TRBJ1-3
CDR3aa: CASSNDIELSGNTIYF
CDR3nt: TGTGCCAGCAGCAATGACATAGAGCTATCTGGAAACACCATATATTTT

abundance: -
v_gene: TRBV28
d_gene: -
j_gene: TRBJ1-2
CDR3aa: CASSRGFGYTF
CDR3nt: TGTGCCAGCAGTCGGGGCTTTGGCTACACCTTC

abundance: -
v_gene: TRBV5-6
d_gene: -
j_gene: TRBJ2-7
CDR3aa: CASSFGTETYEQYF
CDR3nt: TGTGCCAGCAGCTTTGGGACGGAAACATACGAGCAGTACTTC

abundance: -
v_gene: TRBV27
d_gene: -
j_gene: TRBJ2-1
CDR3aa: CASSFDGAHNEQFF
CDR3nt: TGTGCCAGCAGTTTTGATGGGGCTCACAATGAGCAGTTCTTC

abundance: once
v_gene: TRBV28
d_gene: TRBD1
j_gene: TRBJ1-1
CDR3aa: CASIVPRTGNTEAFF
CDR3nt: TGTGCCAGCATTGTCCCCCGGACAGGGAACACTGAAGCTTTCTTT

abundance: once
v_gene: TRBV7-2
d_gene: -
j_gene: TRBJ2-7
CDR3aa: CASSLSGPGRHF
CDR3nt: TGTGCCAGCAGCTTAAGCGGCCCCGGCAGGCACTTC

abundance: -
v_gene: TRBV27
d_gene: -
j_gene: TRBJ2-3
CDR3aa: CASSLSGWAGTDTQYF
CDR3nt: TGTGCCAGCAGTTTATCGGGATGGGCGGGTACAGATACGCAGTATTTT

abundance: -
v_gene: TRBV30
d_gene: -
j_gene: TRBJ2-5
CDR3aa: CAWSVRGEETQYF
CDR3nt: TGTGCCTGGAGTGTACGGGGTGAAGAGACCCAGTACTTC

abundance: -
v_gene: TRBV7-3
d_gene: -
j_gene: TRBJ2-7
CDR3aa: CASSPGRSYEQYF
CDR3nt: TGTGCCAGCAGCCCGGGCCGCTCCTACGAGCAGTACTTC

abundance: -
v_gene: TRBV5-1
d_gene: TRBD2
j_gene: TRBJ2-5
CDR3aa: CASKGSGRTETQYF
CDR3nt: TGCGCCAGCAAGGGTAGCGGGAGGACAGAGACCCAGTACTTC

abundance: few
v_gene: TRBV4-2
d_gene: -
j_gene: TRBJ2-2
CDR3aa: CASSPAATRAGELFF
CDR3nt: TGTGCCAGCAGCCCAGCCGCCACTAGAGCCGGGGAGCTGTTTTTT

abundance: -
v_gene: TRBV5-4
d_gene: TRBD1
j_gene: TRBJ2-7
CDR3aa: CASRPGQGADEQYF
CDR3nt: TGTGCCAGCAGACCGGGACAGGGGGCCGACGAGCAGTACTTC

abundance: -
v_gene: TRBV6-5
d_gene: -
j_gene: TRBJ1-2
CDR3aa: CASSYAGLSPYGYTF
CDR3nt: TGTGCCAGCAGTTACGCTGGACTATCTCCCTATGGCTACACCTTC

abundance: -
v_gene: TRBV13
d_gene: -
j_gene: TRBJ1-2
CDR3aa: CASSQRRIYYGYTF
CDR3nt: TGTGCCAGCAGCCAGCGGCGAATTTACTATGGCTACACCTTC

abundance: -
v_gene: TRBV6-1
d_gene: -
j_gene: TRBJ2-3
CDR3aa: CACQVGFSTDTQYF
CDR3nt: TGTGCCTGCCAGGTTGGGTTTAGCACAGATACGCAGTATTTT

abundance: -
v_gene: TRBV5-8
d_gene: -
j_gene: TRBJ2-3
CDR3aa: CASSQWGTDTQYF
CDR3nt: TGTGCCAGCAGCCAGTGGGGTACAGATACGCAGTATTTT

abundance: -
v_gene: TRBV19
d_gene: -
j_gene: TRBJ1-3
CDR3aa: CASETGSSGNTIYF
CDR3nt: TGTGCCAGTGAAACAGGGAGCTCTGGAAACACCATATATTTT

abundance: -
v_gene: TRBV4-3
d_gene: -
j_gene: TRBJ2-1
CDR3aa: CASSQARGVGDWGNEQFF
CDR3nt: TGCGCCAGCAGCCAAGCGCGGGGAGTAGGAGATTGGGGCAATGAGCAGTTCTTC

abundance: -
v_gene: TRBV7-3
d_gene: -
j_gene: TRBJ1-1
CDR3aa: CASSLEGAGEAFF
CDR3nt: TGTGCCAGCAGCTTAGAAGGGGCGGGGGAAGCTTTCTTT

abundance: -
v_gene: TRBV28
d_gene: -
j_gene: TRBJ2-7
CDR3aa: CASSLGVWEQYF
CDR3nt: TGTGCCAGCAGTTTGGGAGTCTGGGAGCAGTACTTC

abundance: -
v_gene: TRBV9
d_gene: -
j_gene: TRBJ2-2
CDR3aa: CASSVDPGELFF
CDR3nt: TGTGCCAGCAGCGTTGATCCCGGGGAGCTGTTTTTT